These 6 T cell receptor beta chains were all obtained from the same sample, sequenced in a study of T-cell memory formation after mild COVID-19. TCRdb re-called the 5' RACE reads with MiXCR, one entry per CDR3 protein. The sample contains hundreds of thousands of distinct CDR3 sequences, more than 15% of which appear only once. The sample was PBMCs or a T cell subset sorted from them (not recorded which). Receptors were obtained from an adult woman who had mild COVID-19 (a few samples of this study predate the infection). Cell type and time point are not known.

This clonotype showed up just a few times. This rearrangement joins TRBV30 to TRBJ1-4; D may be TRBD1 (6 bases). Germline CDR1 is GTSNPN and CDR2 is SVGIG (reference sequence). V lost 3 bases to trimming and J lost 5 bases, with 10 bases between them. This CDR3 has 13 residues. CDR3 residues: CAWSRDTNEKLFF. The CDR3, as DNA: TGTGCCTGGAGCCGGGACACGAATGAAAAACTGTTTTTT.

As DNA, the CDR3 is TGCAGTGTAAAGCGGGGGGGCCCCTACGAGCAGTACTTC. Its translation is CSVKRGGPYEQYF. The chain carries TRBV20-1 and TRBJ2-7; 10 bases are shared with TRBD2. With 7 bases clipped from V and 2 bases from J, the junction kept 5 bases outside the gene matches. Germline V CDR1 and CDR2: DFQATT, SNEGSKA (reference sequence). This CDR3 spans 13 amino acids.

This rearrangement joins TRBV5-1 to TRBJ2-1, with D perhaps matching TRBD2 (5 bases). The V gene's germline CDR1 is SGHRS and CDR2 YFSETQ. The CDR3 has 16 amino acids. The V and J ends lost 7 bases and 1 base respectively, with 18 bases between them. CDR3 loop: CASATSGGISYNEQFF. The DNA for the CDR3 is TGCGCCAGCGCCACCTCAGGAGGTATATCCTACAATGAGCAGTTCTTC.

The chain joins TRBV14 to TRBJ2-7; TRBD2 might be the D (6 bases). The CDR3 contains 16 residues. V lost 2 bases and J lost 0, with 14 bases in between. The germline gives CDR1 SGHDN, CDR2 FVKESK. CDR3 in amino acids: CASSQWGGTGSYEQYF. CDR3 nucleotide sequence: TGTGCCAGCAGCCAATGGGGCGGGACGGGCTCCTACGAGCAGTACTTC.

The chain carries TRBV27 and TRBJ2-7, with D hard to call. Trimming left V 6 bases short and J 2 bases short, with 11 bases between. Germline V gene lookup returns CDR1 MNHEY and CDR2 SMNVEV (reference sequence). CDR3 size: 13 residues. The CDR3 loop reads CASSPPNPYEQYF. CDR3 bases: TGTGCCAGCAGCCCCCCGAATCCCTACGAGCAGTACTTC.

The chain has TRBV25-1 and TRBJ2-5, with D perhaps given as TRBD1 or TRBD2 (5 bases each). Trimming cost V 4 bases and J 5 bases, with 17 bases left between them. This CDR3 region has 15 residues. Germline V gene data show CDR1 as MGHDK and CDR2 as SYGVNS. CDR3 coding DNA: TGTGCCAGCAGTGCGGGACGGGCGCCTAGCGAGACCCAGTACTTC. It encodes CASSAGRAPSETQYF.